This is a list of T cell receptor beta chains from one sample in a study of control samples from healthy donors and cancer patients. Measured with immunoSEQ multiplex PCR; TCRdb has only the in-frame clones, and not every one. The data show 100,000 to 150,000 clones, with approximately 90% seen just once and over 2% held by the top ten. The material sequenced was blood. All receptors derive from a woman aged 45 to 65 in good health. Both conserved end residues are part of each CDR3. A D gene is named only where the DNA matches it firmly. Expanded clones are given a class, and other clones once, few, many or no size at all.

cdr3_aa	cdr3_nt	clone_size	j_call	v_call	d_call
CASSVVTSGAYNEQFF	TGTGCCAGCAGTGTTGTGACTAGCGGGGCCTACAATGAGCAGTTCTTC	.	TRBJ2-1	TRBV6-4	TRBD2
CASSEAQNSAYEQYF	TGTGCCAGCAGTGAAGCCCAGAATTCCGCCTACGAGCAGTACTTC	.	TRBJ2-7	TRBV2	.
CAIGPGQGANVLTF	TGTGCCATCGGACCGGGACAGGGGGCCAACGTCCTGACTTTC	once	TRBJ2-6	TRBV10-3	TRBD1
CASSLLRQAFF	TGTGCCAGCAGCTTACTGAGACAAGCTTTCTTT	.	TRBJ1-1	TRBV7-2	.
CANSQQGAYNQPQHF	TGTGCCAACAGCCAACAGGGGGCTTACAATCAGCCCCAGCATTTT	.	TRBJ1-5	TRBV3-1/TRBV3-2	TRBD1
CASTFRTSGSTDTQYF	TGTGCCAGCACCTTTCGGACTAGCGGGAGCACAGATACGCAGTATTTT	.	TRBJ2-3	TRBV7-9	TRBD2
CASSMTGGWGDTQYF	TGTGCCAGTAGTATGACAGGGGGCTGGGGGGATACGCAGTATTTT	few	TRBJ2-3	TRBV19	TRBD1
CASSLGEYEPQHF	TGTGCCAGTAGCTTAGGGGAGTATGAGCCCCAGCATTTT	.	TRBJ1-5	TRBV5-6	.
CASKGSGTVNEKLFF	TGCGCCAGCAAGGGTAGCGGGACAGTTAATGAAAAACTGTTTTTT	.	TRBJ1-4	TRBV5-1	TRBD1
CASSDLVSGAGTFF	TGTGCCAGCAGTGACCTAGTTTCAGGGGCAGGGACTTTCTTT	.	TRBJ1-1	TRBV6-1	.
CASSPDRDSAEAFF	TGTGCCAGCAGCCCCGACAGGGATTCAGCCGAAGCTTTCTTT	.	TRBJ1-1	TRBV3-1/TRBV3-2	TRBD1
CASSLAANYGYTF	TGTGCCAGCAGCTTAGCGGCTAACTATGGCTACACCTTC	.	TRBJ1-2	TRBV7-2	.
CASSLGGGQPQHF	TGTGCCAGCAGCTTAGGTGGCGGGCAGCCCCAGCATTTT	.	TRBJ1-5	TRBV7-8	.
CASSPTGEETQYF	TGTGCCAGCTCACCCACAGGGGAAGAGACCCAGTACTTC	.	TRBJ2-5	TRBV18	TRBD1
CSGSQGAGEKLFF	TGCAGCGGCTCACAGGGGGCGGGTGAAAAACTGTTTTTT	.	TRBJ1-4	TRBV29-1	TRBD1
CASRYSSGSEKLFF	TGCGCCAGCAGATATTCGAGTGGGAGTGAAAAACTGTTTTTT	.	TRBJ1-4	TRBV5-1	.
CASSDQAGGSYEQYF	TGTGCCAGCAGTGACCAAGCGGGAGGGTCCTACGAGCAGTACTTC	.	TRBJ2-7	TRBV2	TRBD2
CASSLDVSRVTEAFF	TGTGCCAGCAGCTTAGATGTTTCGCGGGTCACTGAAGCTTTCTTT	.	TRBJ1-1	TRBV11-2	.
CASRLSQGTAEIGELFF	TGCGCCAGCAGGTTGTCCCAGGGGACAGCCGAGATCGGGGAGCTGTTTTTT	.	TRBJ2-2	TRBV5-1	TRBD1
CASSSAGAVYNEQFF	TGTGCCAGCAGTTCGGCAGGGGCGGTCTACAATGAGCAGTTCTTC	.	TRBJ2-1	TRBV28	.
CASSQKHGGSTYGYTF	TGTGCCAGCAGTCAAAAGCACGGAGGATCCACCTATGGCTACACCTTC	once	TRBJ1-2	TRBV14	.
CASSLGPTVHTEAFF	TGTGCCAGCAGCTTAGGACCAACAGTTCATACTGAAGCTTTCTTT	.	TRBJ1-1	TRBV7-2	.
CASSLSPKGNQPQHF	TGTGCCAGCAGCTTGTCCCCAAAGGGGAATCAGCCCCAGCATTTT	.	TRBJ1-5	TRBV5-6	.
CASSQVLGGEQYF	TGTGCCAGCAGCCAAGTCCTCGGGGGGGAGCAGTACTTC	.	TRBJ2-7	TRBV14	TRBD2
CASSVAGPGTDTQYF	TGTGCCAGCAGTGTCGCAGGGCCAGGCACAGATACGCAGTATTTT	.	TRBJ2-3	TRBV2	.
CASSSGLAGGWSTDTQYF	TGCGCCAGCAGCTCTGGACTAGCGGGAGGGTGGAGCACAGATACGCAGTATTTT	.	TRBJ2-3	TRBV5-1	TRBD2
CASSRRGGGPPNEQFF	TGTGCCAGCAGTCGCCGGGGCGGGGGTCCGCCCAATGAGCAGTTCTTC	.	TRBJ2-1	TRBV6-6	TRBD2
CASSLSDRAQETQYF	TGTGCCAGCAGCCTCTCCGACAGGGCCCAAGAGACCCAGTACTTC	.	TRBJ2-5	TRBV7-8	TRBD1
CASSPDRESEAFF	TGTGCCAGCAGCCCCGACAGGGAGAGTGAAGCTTTCTTT	.	TRBJ1-1	TRBV3-1/TRBV3-2	TRBD1
CASSRGQGLGYTF	TGTGCCAGCAGCCGGGGACAGGGGCTTGGCTACACCTTC	few	TRBJ1-2	TRBV6-5	TRBD1
CAWEGGHPTESTDTQYF	TGTGCCTGGGAGGGTGGACACCCGACCGAAAGCACAGATACGCAGTATTTT	.	TRBJ2-3	TRBV30	.
CASSRDKLGEAFF	TGTGCCAGCAGCCGGGACAAGTTAGGCGAAGCTTTCTTT	.	TRBJ1-1	TRBV11-2	.
CASSSPDSGYGYTF	TGTGCCAGCAGCTCGCCAGACTCTGGCTATGGCTACACCTTC	.	TRBJ1-2	TRBV11-2	.
CASIRASSGNTIYF	TGTGCCAGCATCCGGGCCAGCTCTGGAAACACCATATATTTT	.	TRBJ1-3	TRBV28	.
CASSPGAVSQPQHF	TGTGCCAGCTCACCAGGTGCGGTTTCACAGCCCCAGCATTTT	.	TRBJ1-5	TRBV18	.
CASSPQLGQVKFF	TGTGCCAGCAGCCCCCAACTAGGACAGGTGAAGTTCTTC	once	TRBJ2-1	TRBV11-2	TRBD1
CSGLTGEVYGYTF	TGCAGCGGGCTTACAGGGGAGGTCTATGGCTACACCTTC	.	TRBJ1-2	TRBV29-1	TRBD1
CASSLRGGESGYTF	TGTGCCAGCAGCTTAAGGGGAGGGGAGAGTGGCTACACCTTC	.	TRBJ1-2	TRBV3-1/TRBV3-2	.
CASSIGLAGRYYEQYF	TGCGCCAGCAGCATTGGACTAGCGGGAAGATACTACGAGCAGTACTTC	once	TRBJ2-7	TRBV5-1	TRBD2
CASSLGAASPTEQYF	TGTGCCAGCAGCTTGGGAGCGGCCAGCCCGACCGAGCAGTACTTC	once	TRBJ2-7	TRBV5-4	.
CASSWRGRGNQPQHF	TGTGCCAGCAGCTGGAGGGGAAGGGGCAATCAGCCCCAGCATTTT	.	TRBJ1-5	TRBV6-2/TRBV6-3	.
CASSESSGQGIYEQYF	TGCGCCAGCAGTGAATCCTCGGGACAGGGGATCTACGAGCAGTACTTC	.	TRBJ2-7	TRBV10-1	TRBD1
CASSEPQLRYPEQYF	TGTGCCAGCAGTGAACCCCAGCTCCGATATCCCGAGCAGTACTTC	few	TRBJ2-7	TRBV6-1	.
CASSYRGGLPQETQYF	TGTGCCAGCAGTTACAGGGGAGGCTTGCCTCAAGAGACCCAGTACTTC	.	TRBJ2-5	TRBV28	.
CASSDRGSYNSPLHF	TGTGCCAGTAGTGACAGGGGCTCCTATAATTCACCCCTCCACTTT	.	TRBJ1-6	TRBV19	TRBD1
CASSYSVGGGNSPLHF	TGTGCCAGCAGTTACTCGGTTGGCGGGGGAAATTCACCCCTCCACTTT	.	TRBJ1-6	TRBV6-6	.
CAISQGHPGATAKNIQYF	TGTGCCATCAGCCAGGGCCATCCGGGGGCTACGGCCAAAAACATTCAGTACTTC	.	TRBJ2-4	TRBV10-3	.
CASSQENSRLANTEAFF	TGCGCCAGCAGCCAAGAAAACAGCCGTCTAGCGAACACTGAAGCTTTCTTT	.	TRBJ1-1	TRBV4-1	.
CASSYSSYEQYF	TGTGCCAGCAGTTACTCTTCCTACGAGCAGTACTTC	.	TRBJ2-7	TRBV6-6	.
CASSQMDRAGNSPLHF	TGTGCCAGCAGCCAAATGGACAGGGCTGGGAATTCACCCCTCCACTTT	.	TRBJ1-6	TRBV9	TRBD1
CASSSLRRSAFF	TGTGCCAGCAGTTCACTACGGAGATCAGCTTTCTTT	.	TRBJ1-1	TRBV28	.
CASTLGQGARTEAFF	TGTGCCAGCACTCTAGGACAGGGGGCGAGGACTGAAGCTTTCTTT	.	TRBJ1-1	TRBV6-6	TRBD1
CASSQLRTGQINYGYTF	TGTGCCAGCAGCCAGCTTCGGACAGGCCAAATTAACTATGGCTACACCTTC	.	TRBJ1-2	TRBV14	TRBD1
CASSLVEILGLAGGSYEQYF	TGTGCCAGCAGCTTAGTGGAGATACTGGGACTAGCGGGGGGTTCTTACGAGCAGTACTTC	.	TRBJ2-7	TRBV7-8	TRBD2